A selection of T cell receptor beta chains follows, all from one sample in a study of shared clonotypes between healthy human individuals. The table came from immunoSEQ multiplex PCR; TCRdb's copy has only in-frame clones and leaves some out. Of about 550,000 clones listed, 95% to 96% were seen once; the top ten hold roughly 0.1%. Sequenced sample: naive CD8+ T cells sorted from blood. The receptors were sampled from a woman in her twenties or thirties in good health. CDR3s include the opening cysteine and the closing phenylalanine or tryptophan. Fields, in order: clone size, V gene, D gene, J gene, CDR3 DNA, CDR3 protein. D genes are given only for firm matches. Not all rows give a size; the values are once, few, many and, for expanded clones, a class.

abundance: .
v_gene: TRBV27
d_gene: TRBD2
j_gene: TRBJ2-7
CDR3nt: TGTGCCAGCAGTCTGACTAGCGGGATTTACGAGCAGTACTTC
CDR3aa: CASSLTSGIYEQYF

abundance: .
v_gene: TRBV7-9
d_gene: TRBD2
j_gene: TRBJ2-1
CDR3nt: TGTGCCAGCAGACAACCTAGCGGCTACAATGAGCAGTTCTTC
CDR3aa: CASRQPSGYNEQFF

abundance: .
v_gene: TRBV7-9
d_gene: .
j_gene: TRBJ2-7
CDR3nt: TGTGCCAGCAGCTTAGGAATTGGTGAGGTAGATGAGCAGTACTTC
CDR3aa: CASSLGIGEVDEQYF

abundance: .
v_gene: TRBV7-9
d_gene: .
j_gene: TRBJ2-1
CDR3nt: TGTGCCAGCAGCCCCGGGGGATTGTACAATGAGCAGTTCTTC
CDR3aa: CASSPGGLYNEQFF

abundance: .
v_gene: TRBV27
d_gene: TRBD1
j_gene: TRBJ2-7
CDR3nt: TGTGCCAGCAGCCCCGGTGGACAGGGATACGAGCAGTACTTC
CDR3aa: CASSPGGQGYEQYF

abundance: .
v_gene: TRBV27
d_gene: TRBD1
j_gene: TRBJ2-1
CDR3nt: TGTGCCAGCAGTTCACAGGGGGACGAGCAGTTCTTC
CDR3aa: CASSSQGDEQFF

abundance: .
v_gene: TRBV21-1
d_gene: .
j_gene: TRBJ2-1
CDR3nt: TGTGCCAGCAGCAAAGAAAGGGCAGGGGGCTGTAATGAGCAGTTCTTC
CDR3aa: CASSKERAGGCNEQFF

abundance: .
v_gene: TRBV29-1
d_gene: .
j_gene: TRBJ2-2
CDR3nt: TGCAGCGTTGGGGTCACCGGGGAGCTGTTTTTT
CDR3aa: CSVGVTGELFF

abundance: .
v_gene: TRBV27
d_gene: TRBD2
j_gene: TRBJ2-5
CDR3nt: TGTGCCAGCAGTTTAATAGCGGGGGGCGAGACCCAGTACTTC
CDR3aa: CASSLIAGGETQYF

abundance: .
v_gene: TRBV13
d_gene: .
j_gene: TRBJ1-1
CDR3nt: TGTGCCAGCAGCTTTAGGGTGGCGAGCGCTGAAGCTTTCTTT
CDR3aa: CASSFRVASAEAFF

abundance: .
v_gene: TRBV7-8
d_gene: TRBD2
j_gene: TRBJ2-7
CDR3nt: TGTGCCAGCAGCTCTGTTAACGGGAGGGCAGCCTACGAGCAGTACTTC
CDR3aa: CASSSVNGRAAYEQYF

abundance: .
v_gene: TRBV5-1
d_gene: TRBD2
j_gene: TRBJ2-1
CDR3nt: TGCGCCAGCAGCTTGGCTCCGCTACTAGCGGGATGGGACCGTTACAATGAGCAGTTCTTC
CDR3aa: CASSLAPLLAGWDRYNEQFF

abundance: once
v_gene: TRBV7-9
d_gene: TRBD2
j_gene: TRBJ2-5
CDR3nt: TGTGCCAGCAGCTTGCTAGCGGGATATGAGACCCAGTACTTC
CDR3aa: CASSLLAGYETQYF

abundance: .
v_gene: TRBV2
d_gene: TRBD2
j_gene: TRBJ2-1
CDR3nt: TGTGCCAGCAACCCAGGAGGGCTAGCGGGCCAGTTCTTC
CDR3aa: CASNPGGLAGQFF

abundance: once
v_gene: TRBV2
d_gene: TRBD2
j_gene: TRBJ2-7
CDR3nt: TGTGCCAAAGGGACTAGCGAAACCTACGAGCAGTACTTC
CDR3aa: CAKGTSETYEQYF

abundance: .
v_gene: TRBV9
d_gene: .
j_gene: TRBJ2-3
CDR3nt: TGTGCCAGCCGAGGGGTCACAGATACGCAGTATTTT
CDR3aa: CASRGVTDTQYF

abundance: .
v_gene: TRBV19
d_gene: .
j_gene: TRBJ2-7
CDR3nt: TGTGCCAGTAGTATAGGGTCAAGAGGGACCTACGAGCAGTACTTC
CDR3aa: CASSIGSRGTYEQYF

abundance: .
v_gene: TRBV6-5
d_gene: .
j_gene: TRBJ2-1
CDR3nt: TGTGCCAGCAGTTACTCGTCTTACAATGAGCAGTTCTTC
CDR3aa: CASSYSSYNEQFF

abundance: .
v_gene: TRBV7-9
d_gene: .
j_gene: TRBJ1-1
CDR3nt: TGTGCCAGCAGCTTAGCGGGAAACACTGAAGCTTTCTTT
CDR3aa: CASSLAGNTEAFF

abundance: .
v_gene: TRBV6-5
d_gene: .
j_gene: TRBJ2-3
CDR3nt: TGTGCCAGCAGTTTCGGACTAACAGATACGCAGTATTTT
CDR3aa: CASSFGLTDTQYF

abundance: .
v_gene: TRBV11-2
d_gene: .
j_gene: TRBJ2-2
CDR3nt: TGTGCCAGCAGCTTAGTTTTTATGGGGACACTCACCGGGGAGCTGTTTTTT
CDR3aa: CASSLVFMGTLTGELFF

abundance: .
v_gene: TRBV28
d_gene: .
j_gene: TRBJ2-7
CDR3nt: TGTGCCAGCAGTTTCAGCCTGGGACATGAGCTGTACTTC
CDR3aa: CASSFSLGHELYF

abundance: .
v_gene: TRBV7-9
d_gene: TRBD2
j_gene: TRBJ2-7
CDR3nt: TGTGCCAGCAGCTTAGTGGCGGGAGGCTTGAACGAGCAGTACTTC
CDR3aa: CASSLVAGGLNEQYF

abundance: once
v_gene: TRBV10-3
d_gene: .
j_gene: TRBJ2-5
CDR3nt: TGTGCCATCAGTGATACATCCCAAGAGACCCAGTACTTC
CDR3aa: CAISDTSQETQYF

abundance: .
v_gene: TRBV13
d_gene: .
j_gene: TRBJ1-3
CDR3nt: TGTGCCAGCAGCTTGAAAAGCTCTGGAAACACCATATATTTT
CDR3aa: CASSLKSSGNTIYF

abundance: .
v_gene: TRBV19
d_gene: .
j_gene: TRBJ1-2
CDR3nt: TGTGCCAGTAGCTGGGGACCCCCGCCGGATGGCTACACCTTC
CDR3aa: CASSWGPPPDGYTF

abundance: .
v_gene: TRBV28
d_gene: TRBD1
j_gene: TRBJ2-7
CDR3nt: TGTGCCAGCAGTTTATGGGGGACAGGGGTTTCCTACGAGCAGTACTTC
CDR3aa: CASSLWGTGVSYEQYF

abundance: once
v_gene: TRBV6-5
d_gene: .
j_gene: TRBJ1-4
CDR3nt: TGTGCCAGCAGTTACTGGTCAGGTCCAAATGAAAAACTGTTTTTT
CDR3aa: CASSYWSGPNEKLFF

abundance: .
v_gene: TRBV2
d_gene: .
j_gene: TRBJ2-5
CDR3nt: TGTGCCAGCAGTGAGTTTTCGGCTAACGATCGACAAGAGACCCAGTACTTC
CDR3aa: CASSEFSANDRQETQYF

abundance: .
v_gene: TRBV5-6
d_gene: .
j_gene: TRBJ1-4
CDR3nt: TGTGCCAGCAGCGCGTCTGGGGCCTATAATGAAAAACTGTTTTTT
CDR3aa: CASSASGAYNEKLFF

abundance: .
v_gene: TRBV28
d_gene: TRBD1
j_gene: TRBJ1-2
CDR3nt: TGTGCCAGCAGTTTAAGAGGGGGCGACGGTGGCTACACCTTC
CDR3aa: CASSLRGGDGGYTF

abundance: .
v_gene: TRBV9
d_gene: .
j_gene: TRBJ2-5
CDR3nt: TGTGCCAGCAGCGTAGCAGGGGTGGAGACCCAGTACTTC
CDR3aa: CASSVAGVETQYF

abundance: .
v_gene: TRBV9
d_gene: .
j_gene: TRBJ2-1
CDR3nt: TGTGCCAGCCGAGCCCTAAAAACAGGGGGGGGCTACAATGAGCAGTTCTTC
CDR3aa: CASRALKTGGGYNEQFF

abundance: once
v_gene: TRBV27
d_gene: .
j_gene: TRBJ1-1
CDR3nt: TGTGCCAGCAGTTTACACTGGTCTGGGGGTGAAGCTTTCTTT
CDR3aa: CASSLHWSGGEAFF

abundance: .
v_gene: TRBV9
d_gene: .
j_gene: TRBJ1-2
CDR3nt: TGTGCCAGCAGCGCCACACGGTTCTATGGCTACACCTTC
CDR3aa: CASSATRFYGYTF

abundance: .
v_gene: TRBV19
d_gene: .
j_gene: TRBJ2-7
CDR3nt: TGTGCCAGTAGGAGGGACTCCTACGAGCAGTACTTC
CDR3aa: CASRRDSYEQYF

abundance: once
v_gene: TRBV4-1
d_gene: .
j_gene: TRBJ1-5
CDR3nt: TGCGCCAGCAGCCAAGAACGTTCAGAATATAGCAATCAGCCCCAGCATTTT
CDR3aa: CASSQERSEYSNQPQHF

abundance: .
v_gene: TRBV14
d_gene: .
j_gene: TRBJ1-4
CDR3nt: TGTGCCAGCAGCCAAGAGGGCATCGGCGATGAAAAACTGTTTTTT
CDR3aa: CASSQEGIGDEKLFF

abundance: .
v_gene: TRBV5-6
d_gene: .
j_gene: TRBJ2-7
CDR3nt: TGTGCCAGCAGCTTGCCCGGTAACGAGCAGTACTTC
CDR3aa: CASSLPGNEQYF

abundance: .
v_gene: TRBV29-1
d_gene: TRBD1
j_gene: TRBJ1-2
CDR3nt: TGCAGCGTTGGCCAGGGGGACCCCTATGGCTACACCTTC
CDR3aa: CSVGQGDPYGYTF

abundance: many
v_gene: TRBV29-1
d_gene: .
j_gene: TRBJ2-1
CDR3nt: TGCAGCGGTGAGACTAATGAGCAGTTCTTC
CDR3aa: CSGETNEQFF

abundance: .
v_gene: TRBV10-3
d_gene: TRBD2
j_gene: TRBJ2-1
CDR3nt: TGTGCCATCAGTGAAAGAGCGGGGGAATACAATGAGCAGTTCTTC
CDR3aa: CAISERAGEYNEQFF

abundance: .
v_gene: TRBV2
d_gene: .
j_gene: TRBJ2-1
CDR3nt: TGTGCCAGCAGTGACAGGGTCCCCTACAATGAGCAGTTCTTC
CDR3aa: CASSDRVPYNEQFF

abundance: .
v_gene: TRBV25-1
d_gene: TRBD2
j_gene: TRBJ2-7
CDR3nt: TGTGCCAGCAGTGAATACTCTAGCGGGGGGTCCTACGAGCAGTACTTC
CDR3aa: CASSEYSSGGSYEQYF

abundance: .
v_gene: TRBV28
d_gene: .
j_gene: TRBJ1-4
CDR3nt: TGTGCCAGCAGTCTCCCAGGGACACGAAATGAAAAACTGTTTTTT
CDR3aa: CASSLPGTRNEKLFF